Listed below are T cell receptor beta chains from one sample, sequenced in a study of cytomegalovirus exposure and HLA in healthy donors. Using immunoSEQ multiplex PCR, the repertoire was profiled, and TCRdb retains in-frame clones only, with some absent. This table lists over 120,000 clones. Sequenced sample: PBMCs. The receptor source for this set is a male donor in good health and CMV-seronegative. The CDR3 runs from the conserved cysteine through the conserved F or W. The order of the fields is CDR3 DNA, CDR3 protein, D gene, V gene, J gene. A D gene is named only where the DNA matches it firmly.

cdr3_nt: TGTGCCAGCAGTCCTAGGAAGGTCTATAATTCACCCCTCCACTTT; cdr3_aa: CASSPRKVYNSPLHF; d_call: NA; v_call: TRBV5-6; j_call: TRBJ1-6
cdr3_nt: TGTGCCAGTAGTTCGCGGACAGACCTCCCATCCTCCTACACCTTC; cdr3_aa: CASSSRTDLPSSYTF; d_call: NA; v_call: TRBV19; j_call: TRBJ1-2
cdr3_nt: TGTGCCAGCAGCAGGACACTTGGCTACACCTTC; cdr3_aa: CASSRTLGYTF; d_call: NA; v_call: TRBV5-8; j_call: TRBJ1-2
cdr3_nt: TGTGCCAGCAGCTTGGAACTAGCGGGTTTCACCGGGGAGCTGTTTTTT; cdr3_aa: CASSLELAGFTGELFF; d_call: TRBD2; v_call: TRBV5-4; j_call: TRBJ2-2
cdr3_nt: TGTGCCAGCAGTGACAGGGACAGGGGAAGCTACACCTTC; cdr3_aa: CASSDRDRGSYTF; d_call: TRBD1; v_call: TRBV6-1; j_call: TRBJ1-2
cdr3_nt: TGTGCCAGTAGTATCAGCACAGGGGGCGCGAGCAATCAGCCCCAGCATTTT; cdr3_aa: CASSISTGGASNQPQHF; d_call: TRBD1; v_call: TRBV19; j_call: TRBJ1-5
cdr3_nt: TGCGCCAGCAGCCCCGACAGGGAACGCTACACCTTC; cdr3_aa: CASSPDRERYTF; d_call: TRBD1; v_call: TRBV5-1; j_call: TRBJ1-2
cdr3_nt: TGTGCCAGTAGTATAGCTCTCCGCGGGAGGGTTTACAATGAGCAGTTCTTC; cdr3_aa: CASSIALRGRVYNEQFF; d_call: TRBD2; v_call: TRBV19; j_call: TRBJ2-1
cdr3_nt: TGCAGCGTCGCGGGACTAGCGGGGGTCAAGAATGAGCAGTTCTTC; cdr3_aa: CSVAGLAGVKNEQFF; d_call: TRBD2; v_call: TRBV29-1; j_call: TRBJ2-1
cdr3_nt: TGTGCCTGGAGTGACACCAACTATGGCTACACCTTC; cdr3_aa: CAWSDTNYGYTF; d_call: NA; v_call: TRBV30; j_call: TRBJ1-2
cdr3_nt: TGTGCCAGCAAGCTGGGGGCAGGCGAGCAGTACTTC; cdr3_aa: CASKLGAGEQYF; d_call: NA; v_call: TRBV2; j_call: TRBJ2-7
cdr3_nt: TGTGCCAGCAGCCTTCGGACGGGAGGTGATGAGCAGTTCTTC; cdr3_aa: CASSLRTGGDEQFF; d_call: TRBD2; v_call: TRBV4-2; j_call: TRBJ2-1
cdr3_nt: TGTGCCAGCAGCATCGACAGAAAGGGAGGAGATGGCTACACCTTC; cdr3_aa: CASSIDRKGGDGYTF; d_call: NA; v_call: TRBV5-4; j_call: TRBJ1-2
cdr3_nt: TGTGCCAGCAGTTTCACTCCAGGGGTGAAGGTGCAGGCCCACACCTTC; cdr3_aa: CASSFTPGVKVQAHTF; d_call: NA; v_call: TRBV28; j_call: TRBJ1-2
cdr3_nt: TGTGCCTGGATGCGGGAGGTGGACTATGGCTACACCTTC; cdr3_aa: CAWMREVDYGYTF; d_call: NA; v_call: TRBV30; j_call: TRBJ1-2
cdr3_nt: TGTGCCAGCAGGGGCGCCTACGAGCAGTACTTC; cdr3_aa: CASRGAYEQYF; d_call: NA; v_call: TRBV28; j_call: TRBJ2-7
cdr3_nt: TGTGCCAGCTCACCCCTCCAGATTAACTATGGCTACACCTTC; cdr3_aa: CASSPLQINYGYTF; d_call: NA; v_call: TRBV18; j_call: TRBJ1-2
cdr3_nt: TGTGCCAGCAGCAAAGGGGATGGGCTTGGGGAAAAACTGTTTTTT; cdr3_aa: CASSKGDGLGEKLFF; d_call: NA; v_call: TRBV9; j_call: TRBJ1-4